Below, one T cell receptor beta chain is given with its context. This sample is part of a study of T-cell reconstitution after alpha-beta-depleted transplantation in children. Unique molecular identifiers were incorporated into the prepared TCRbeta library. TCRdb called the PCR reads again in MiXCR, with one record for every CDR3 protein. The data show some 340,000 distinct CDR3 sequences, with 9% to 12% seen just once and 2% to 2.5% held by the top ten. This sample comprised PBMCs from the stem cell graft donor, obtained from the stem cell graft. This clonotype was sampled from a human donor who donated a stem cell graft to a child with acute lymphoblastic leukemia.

CDR3 sequence (DNA): TGTGCCAGCACCCCGAGACCTCACACCGGGGAGCTGTTTTTT. Encoded protein: CASTPRPHTGELFF. The V and J genes are TRBV2 and TRBJ2-2; D remains unclear. Germline CDR1 SNHLY, CDR2 FYNNEI. This CDR3 contains 14 residues. V was shortened by 7 bases and J by 3 bases, with 12 bases between the two germline ends. The variable domain in full, with the rest retrieved from reference TRBV2 and TRBJ2-2, is EPEVTQTPSHQVTQMGQEVILRCVPISNHLYFYWYRQILGQKVEFLVSFYNNEISEKSEIFDDQFSVERPDGSNFTLKIRSTKLEDSAMYFCASTPRPHTGELFFGEGSRLTVL.